A single count supports the clone carrying this T cell receptor (beta chain). TCRdb's table, derived via immunoSEQ multiplex PCR, lists solely in-frame clones and lacks some. The table lists approximately 100,000 clones, roughly 90% of them singletons. This record belongs to a study of T cell changes during pregnancy in multiple sclerosis. CDR3 length equals 15 residues. In germline, CDR1 is GTSNPN, CDR2 SVGIG (reference sequence). With 4 bases removed from V and 0 bases from J, the gap between germline ends came to 14 bases. Specimen: peripheral blood, collected after pregnancy. This chain joins TRBV30 and TRBJ2-3; D possibly corresponds to TRBD1 (5 bases). This sequence originates from a female donor with multiple sclerosis, enrolled in a pregnancy study. CDR3 in DNA: TGTGCCTGGAACCGAGACAGAAGGAGCACAGATACGCAGTATTTT. This encodes CAWNRDRRSTDTQYF.